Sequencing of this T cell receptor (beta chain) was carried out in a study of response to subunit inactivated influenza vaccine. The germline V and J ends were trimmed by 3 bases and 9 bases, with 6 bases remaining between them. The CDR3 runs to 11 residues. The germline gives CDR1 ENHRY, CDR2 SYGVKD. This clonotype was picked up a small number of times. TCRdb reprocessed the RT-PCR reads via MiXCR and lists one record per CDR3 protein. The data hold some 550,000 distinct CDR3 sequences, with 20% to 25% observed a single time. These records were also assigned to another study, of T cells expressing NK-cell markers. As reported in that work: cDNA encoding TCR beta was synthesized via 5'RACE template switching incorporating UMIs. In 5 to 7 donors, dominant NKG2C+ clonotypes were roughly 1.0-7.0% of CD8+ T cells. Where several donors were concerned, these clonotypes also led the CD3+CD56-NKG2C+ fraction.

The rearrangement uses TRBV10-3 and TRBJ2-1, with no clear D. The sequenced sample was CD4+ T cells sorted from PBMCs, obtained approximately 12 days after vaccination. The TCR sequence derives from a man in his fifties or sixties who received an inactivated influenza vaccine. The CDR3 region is CAISEVVEQFF. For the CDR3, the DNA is TGTGCCATCAGTGAAGTGGTTGAGCAGTTCTTC.